This T cell receptor (beta chain) was captured by sequencing in a study of shared clonotypes between healthy human individuals. CDR1 and CDR2 (germline): MNHEY, SMNVEV (reference sequence). The CDR3 has 14 amino acids. V lost 1 base and J 3 bases, leaving 10 bases between the germline ends. Around 30,000 T cell genomes, or about 300 ng DNA, went into replicate PCRs of unsorted PBMC. Some clones are missing from TCRdb's copy, which holds only in-frame ones; the method was immunoSEQ multiplex PCR. The repertoire includes approximately 470,000 clones, 70% to 85% of them detected once, and about 12% sits in the top ten. Free of recent acute infections or vaccinations, the donors were healthy HIV-negative adults.

The receptor was derived from a woman aged 40 to 50 in good health. Some clones in this sample may be carry-over from other donors' samples. Sequenced material: PBMCs. The chain uses TRBV27 and TRBJ2-7; possible D gene TRBD1, 6 bases. The CDR3 loop reads CASSLYQGNYEQYF. CDR3 nucleotide sequence: TGTGCCAGCAGTTTATACCAGGGGAACTACGAGCAGTACTTC.